The 20 T cell receptor beta chains below come from one sample, sequenced in a study of blood T cell repertoires in COVID-19. Profiled with immunoSEQ multiplex PCR; TCRdb holds only in-frame clones, not every one. Of 87,000 or so clones in the sample, about 90% were seen once. Input material: peripheral blood. The source is a man older than 75 with acute or convalescent COVID-19.

This chain links TRBV2 with TRBJ1-1; 7 positions agree with TRBD1. The trim removed 9 bases at V and 0 bases at J, leaving 7 bases unmatched. The CDR3 spans 14 residues. Germline CDR1 is SNHLY and CDR2 is FYNNEI. The CDR3 DNA reads as TGTGCCAGTGACAGGGTCTCCGTGAACACTGAAGCTTTCTTT. This sequence encodes CASDRVSVNTEAFF.

J is TRBJ1-1 and V is TRBV7-8; D may be TRBD1 (5 bases). The V end lost 5 bases, the J end lost 5 bases, and 21 bases lay between the germline ends. The CDR3 loop spans 16 amino acids. In germline, CDR1 is SGHVS, CDR2 FQNEAQ. The CDR3 protein is CASSPQKMAGRTEAFF. The CDR3, as DNA: TGTGCCAGCAGCCCTCAAAAAATGGCAGGGAGGACTGAAGCTTTCTTT.

J is TRBJ1-1 and V is TRBV19; 8 positions agree with TRBD1. CDR1 and CDR2 (germline): LNHDA, SQIVND (reference sequence). This CDR3 comprises 14 residues. The junction had 3 bases not matched to a gene; V was cut back by 6 bases and J by 0 bases. This CDR3 is CASSETGVNTEAFF. CDR3 DNA sequence: TGTGCCAGTAGCGAGACAGGGGTGAACACTGAAGCTTTCTTT.

The V and J genes are TRBV10-2 and TRBJ2-1; 7 positions agree with TRBD2. This CDR3 is 13 amino acids long. Trimming removed 8 bases from V and 5 bases from J; junction bases left unmatched: 6. Germline CDR1 WSHSY, CDR2 SAAADI. Written as DNA, the CDR3 is TGCGCCAGCGACGACGGGAGGAACAATGAGCAGTTCTTC. Translating gives CASDDGRNNEQFF.

The chain carries TRBV5-1 and TRBJ2-5; tentatively, D is TRBD2 (6 bases). The germline V gene encodes CDR1 SGHRS and CDR2 YFSETQ. This CDR3 has 15 amino acids. V lost 4 bases to trimming and J lost 2 bases, with 15 bases between them. The CDR3 loop is CASSGTLVQQETQYF. The DNA of the CDR3 is TGCGCCAGCAGCGGGACTCTTGTACAGCAAGAGACCCAGTACTTC. Full variable domain (missing parts from reference TRBV5-1 and TRBJ2-5): KAGVTQTPRYLIKTRGQQVTLSCSPISGHRSVSWYQQTPGQGLQFLFEYFSETQRNKGNFPGRFSGRQFSNSRSEMNVSTLELGDSALYLCASSGTLVQQETQYFGPGTRLLVL.

The chain carries TRBV3-1 (or the pseudogene TRBV3-2) and TRBJ1-1; D gene unclear. The V end lost 1 base, the J end lost 7 bases, and 13 bases lay between the germline ends. The CDR3 has 14 amino acids. Germline V CDR1 and CDR2: LGHDT, YNNKEL (reference sequence). CDR3 region: CASSQGHFGSEAFF. The DNA of the CDR3 is TGTGCCAGCAGCCAAGGACACTTTGGGAGTGAAGCTTTCTTT.

V usage is TRBV10-1 and J usage is TRBJ2-7; D may be TRBD2 (5 bases). CDR1 is WNHNN and CDR2 is SYGVQD in the germline V gene (reference sequence). The V end lost 6 bases, the J end lost 0 bases, and 15 bases lay between the germline ends. This CDR3 spans 15 amino acids. CDR3 coding DNA: TGCGCCAGCAGGATAGTGGGGAGTGGCTCCTACGAGCAGTACTTC. It codes for CASRIVGSGSYEQYF.

The chain couples TRBV5-6 to TRBJ2-2, with TRBD1 identical over 7 bases. This CDR3 spans 14 amino acids. V lost 5 bases, J lost 2 bases, and 3 bases stayed unmatched. CDR1 is SGHDT and CDR2 is YYEEEE in the germline V gene. CDR3 protein: CASRDRPNTGELFF. Written as DNA, the CDR3 is TGTGCCAGCAGGGACAGGCCCAACACCGGGGAGCTGTTTTTT.

The chain links TRBV7-8 to TRBJ1-2; D is possibly TRBD1 (5 bases). V was cut by 5 bases and J by 0 bases, with 22 bases left in between. CDR1 SGHVS and CDR2 FQNEAQ come from the germline V gene. The CDR3 runs 18 residues. The CDR3 sequence is CASSTRQTTVSANYGYTF. In DNA, the CDR3 is TGTGCCAGCAGCACCCGACAGACCACTGTTTCAGCTAACTATGGCTACACCTTC.

This chain links TRBV27 with TRBJ2-1, with 10 nucleotides matching TRBD1. The CDR3 length is 16 residues. With V trimmed by 7 bases and J by 5 bases, 11 bases remained unmatched. Germline assignment: CDR1 MNHEY and CDR2 SMNVEV (reference sequence). The CDR3 sequence is CASKLSWDRGDNEQFF. The CDR3 DNA is TGTGCCAGCAAGTTAAGTTGGGACAGGGGCGACAATGAGCAGTTCTTC.

This sequence joins TRBV2 and TRBJ1-2, with D possibly TRBD1 on 6 matching bases. V lost 4 bases to trimming and J lost 2 bases, with 8 bases between them. Per the germline V gene, CDR1 is SNHLY and CDR2 is FYNNEI. The CDR3 is made up of 13 amino acids. This chain's CDR3 is CASSVDSNYGYTF. Here the CDR3 DNA reads TGTGCCAGCAGTGTGGACAGCAACTATGGCTACACCTTC.

This clone was seen once. The genes are TRBV29-1 and TRBJ1-1, with a tentative D call TRBD1 (5 bases). Germline V lookup: CDR1 SQVTM, CDR2 ANQGSEA. The CDR3 runs to 13 residues. V lost 3 bases and J lost 2, with 10 bases in between. The CDR3 coding sequence is TGCAGCGTTGATCAAGGGGTCAACACTGAAGCTTTCTTT. This translates into CSVDQGVNTEAFF. Filled out from reference TRBV29-1 and TRBJ1-1, the complete variable domain reads SAVISQKPSRDICQRGTSLTIQCQVDSQVTMMFWYRQQPGQSLTLIATANQGSEATYESGFVIDKFPISRPNLTFSTLTVSNMSPEDSSIYLCSVDQGVNTEAFFGQGTRLTVV.

The CDR3 protein is CAISERGQALLNEKLFF. In nucleotides, the CDR3 is TGTGCCATCAGTGAGCGCGGACAGGCCCTTCTTAATGAAAAACTGTTTTTT. The chain carries TRBV10-3 and TRBJ1-4, with 7 bases matching TRBD1. This CDR3 comprises 17 residues. Germline values: CDR1 ENHRY, CDR2 SYGVKD. The V and J ends lost 2 bases and 4 bases, in that order; junction bases with no gene match: 10.

The gene calls are TRBV2 and TRBJ2-7, with D hard to call. Trimming removed 1 base from V and 2 bases from J, with 12 bases in between. Germline V gene sequence: CDR1 SNHLY, CDR2 FYNNEI. The CDR3 is 15 residues long. DNA of the CDR3: TGTGCCAGCAGTGAAGTAAATTTTGAGGCCTACGAGCAGTACTTC. It codes for CASSEVNFEAYEQYF.

The CDR3 DNA is TGTGCCAGCAGCCAACACACAGATACGCAGTATTTT. Its translation is CASSQHTDTQYF. The chain uses TRBV14 and TRBJ2-3, with D hard to call. The CDR3 runs to 12 residues. Germline loops: CDR1 SGHDN, CDR2 FVKESK. Trimming took 2 bases from V and 2 from J, leaving 2 bases between them.

J is TRBJ2-2 and V is TRBV24-1, with 9 bases fitting TRBD2. In germline, CDR1 is KGHDR, CDR2 SFDVKD. CDR3 size: 16 residues. V shed 7 bases and J 8 bases; nucleotides not matched to a gene: 13. The CDR3 coding sequence is TGTGCCACCAGCCATGGGGTGGCTAGCGGGGCTGGGGAGCTGTTTTTT. Protein: CATSHGVASGAGELFF.

The chain recombines TRBV29-1 with TRBJ1-4; D unresolved. The CDR3 extends over 13 amino acids. V was trimmed by 4 bases and J by 2 bases, leaving 8 bases between them. CDR1 and CDR2 (germline): SQVTM, ANQGSEA. The CDR3: CSVVGGTNEKLFF. The CDR3 DNA reads TGCAGCGTTGTCGGTGGTACTAATGAAAAACTGTTTTTT.

The V gene is TRBV2, the J gene TRBJ1-2; D may be TRBD1 (5 bases). V gave up 9 bases and J gave up 7 bases, with 12 bases separating them. The germline gives CDR1 SNHLY, CDR2 FYNNEI. There are 11 residues in the CDR3. Written as DNA, the CDR3 is TGTGCCAGAGACCTAAGGGGTGGCTACACCTTC. It is translated as CARDLRGGYTF. Full variable domain (missing parts from reference TRBV2 and TRBJ1-2): EPEVTQTPSHQVTQMGQEVILRCVPISNHLYFYWYRQILGQKVEFLVSFYNNEISEKSEIFDDQFSVERPDGSNFTLKIRSTKLEDSAMYFCARDLRGGYTFGSGTRLTVV.

This clone was observed a few times. The chain carries TRBV3-1 (or the pseudogene TRBV3-2) and TRBJ1-4; 9 bases line up with TRBD1. V shed 2 bases, J shed 1 base, and the junction held 8 bases outside the gene matches. Germline-derived CDR1 and CDR2 are LGHDT and YNNKEL (reference sequence). This CDR3 has 18 amino acids. In DNA form, the CDR3 reads TGTGCCAGCAGCCAACTTAATCCGGGACAGGGAACTAATGAAAAACTGTTTTTT. Protein product: CASSQLNPGQGTNEKLFF.

The V and J genes are TRBV4-2 and TRBJ1-2; no definite D call. Germline V lookup: CDR1 LGHNA, CDR2 YNFKEQ. This CDR3 has 12 residues. Trimming cost V 3 bases and J 4 bases, with 6 bases left between them. The CDR3 spells CASSQGLYGYTF. In nucleotides, the CDR3 is TGTGCCAGCAGCCAGGGCCTCTATGGCTACACCTTC.